These 15 T cell receptor beta chains share one sample of origin, sequenced in a study of shared clonotypes between healthy human individuals. The assay was immunoSEQ multiplex PCR, and TCRdb's table has in-frame clones only and misses some. The repertoire consists of some 2.1 million clones, with roughly 94% occurring once and the leading ten covering roughly 0.13%. Sequenced sample: naive CD4+ T cells sorted from blood. The subset was: CD45RA+ positively selected. All receptors derive from a young man in good health.

The chain carries TRBV6-1 and TRBJ2-1, with 8 nucleotides matching TRBD2. CDR1 is MNHNS and CDR2 is SASEGT in the germline V gene. This CDR3 spans 12 amino acids. V gave up 6 bases and J gave up 8 bases; unmatched junction bases: 3. The chain's CDR3 is CASRDSGDEQFF. CDR3 DNA: TGTGCCAGCAGGGATAGCGGGGATGAGCAGTTCTTC.

The chain uses TRBV5-4 and TRBJ1-2, with D unresolved. V lost 0 bases and J lost 2, with 14 bases in between. This CDR3 contains 16 residues. Germline CDR1 reads SGHNT; CDR2 reads YYREEE (reference sequence). Here the CDR3 reads CASSLGRGLPNYGYTF. CDR3 in DNA: TGTGCCAGCAGCTTGGGACGCGGACTGCCAAACTATGGCTACACCTTC.

This clone came up once. This chain joins TRBV9 and TRBJ1-1, with TRBD1 as a possible D gene (6 bases). The germline V gene has CDR1 SGDLS and CDR2 YYNGEE. This CDR3 is built from 14 residues. Trimming left V 3 bases short and J 4 bases short, with 13 bases between. DNA of the CDR3: TGTGCCAGCAGCGGGACAGAGGTAGGCACTGAAGCTTTCTTT. Translating gives CASSGTEVGTEAFF.

This sequence joins TRBV5-1 and TRBJ2-7, with D perhaps matching TRBD2 (6 bases). Germline values: CDR1 SGHRS, CDR2 YFSETQ. V was pared by 4 bases and J by 1 base, with 18 bases between. This CDR3 region has 16 residues. Here the CDR3 reads CASSTDPGGSSYEQYF. The CDR3 DNA is TGCGCCAGCAGCACAGACCCCGGGGGTTCATCCTACGAGCAGTACTTC. The whole variable domain, remainder taken from reference TRBV5-1 and TRBJ2-7, is KAGVTQTPRYLIKTRGQQVTLSCSPISGHRSVSWYQQTPGQGLQFLFEYFSETQRNKGNFPGRFSGRQFSNSRSEMNVSTLELGDSALYLCASSTDPGGSSYEQYFGPGTRLTVT.

CDR3 DNA sequence: TGTGCCAGCGGTCCGGGACTAGGCCAAGAGACCCAGTACTTC. Protein product: CASGPGLGQETQYF. This rearrangement joins TRBV2 to TRBJ2-5, with TRBD2 matching 8 bases. The V segment lost 8 bases and the J segment 1 base; nucleotides outside the gene matches: 6. Per the germline V gene, CDR1 is SNHLY and CDR2 is FYNNEI. The CDR3 has 14 amino acids.

The rearrangement joins TRBV6-5 to TRBJ2-3; 10 nucleotides agree with TRBD2. The germline V gene has CDR1 MNHEY and CDR2 SVGAGI. There are 15 residues in the CDR3. J lost 5 bases, V lost 5 bases, and 7 bases had no gene match. CDR3 DNA: TGTGCCAGCAGTCCAGCGGGAGGGCCTCGAGATACGCAGTATTTT. It specifies CASSPAGGPRDTQYF.

The chain has TRBV7-6 and TRBJ2-2; D possibly corresponds to TRBD2 (5 bases). Germline V gene data show CDR1 as SGHVS and CDR2 as FNYEAQ. CDR3 length: 19 amino acids. Trimming pared 2 bases from V and 1 base from J, leaving 20 bases between. CDR3 sequence reads: CASSLSRESRRGNTGELFF. CDR3 coding DNA: TGTGCCAGCAGCTTATCTCGCGAGTCCCGTCGGGGGAACACCGGGGAGCTGTTTTTT.

This chain uses TRBV5-5 with TRBJ1-2, with unresolved D. V was shortened by 7 bases and J by 4 bases, with 17 bases between the two germline ends. CDR1 SGHKS and CDR2 YYEKEE come from the germline V gene (reference sequence). The CDR3 length is 14 residues. The CDR3 sequence is CASSDRRSGYGYTF. In DNA form, the CDR3 reads TGTGCCAGCTCGGATAGACGATCAGGCTATGGCTACACCTTC.

This clone was observed a single time. V usage is TRBV4-3 and J usage is TRBJ2-3, with D unclear. CDR3 size: 14 residues. Germline-derived CDR1 and CDR2 are LGHNA and YSLEER. Trimming left V 1 base short and J 0 bases short, with 5 bases between. This CDR3 reads CASSQGYSTDTQYF. The CDR3 DNA reads TGCGCCAGCAGCCAAGGATATAGCACAGATACGCAGTATTTT.

The chain combines TRBV9 with TRBJ2-5, with 7 nucleotides matching TRBD1. J gave up 2 bases and V 3 bases, and 1 base lay outside the gene matches. Germline CDR1 and CDR2: SGDLS and YYNGEE. This CDR3 has 13 amino acids. CDR3: CASSEGQQETQYF. The CDR3 bases are TGTGCCAGCAGCGAGGGACAGCAAGAGACCCAGTACTTC.

The V gene is TRBV6-6, the J gene TRBJ1-2; D perhaps matches TRBD1 (6 bases). Trimming took off 5 bases at V and 2 bases at J, with 15 bases between the two ends. Germline lookup yields CDR1 MNHNY and CDR2 SVGAGI (reference sequence). The CDR3 has 15 residues. As DNA, the CDR3 is TGTGCCAGCAGTGGGACAAACGGATTGAACTATGGCTACACCTTC. It specifies CASSGTNGLNYGYTF.

This sequence joins TRBV7-9 and TRBJ2-7; the match to TRBD1 covers 7 bases. This CDR3 is 13 amino acids long. CDR1 and CDR2 from the germline V gene are SEHNR and FQNEAQ (reference sequence). J gave up 5 bases and V 4 bases, and 5 bases lay outside the gene matches. CDR3 in DNA: TGTGCCAGCAGCTCCGACAGGGTGGACGAGCAGTACTTC. Translated: CASSSDRVDEQYF.

V usage is TRBV6-6 and J usage is TRBJ2-5; 7 bases match TRBD1. With 5 bases clipped from V and 1 base from J, the junction kept 7 bases outside the gene matches. The CDR3 is 15 amino acids. Germline V gives CDR1 MNHNY, CDR2 SVGAGI (reference sequence). The CDR3 nucleotides read TGTGCCAGCAGTCCCGGCGACAGGGTCCAAGAGACCCAGTACTTC. Its translation is CASSPGDRVQETQYF.

The chain is built from TRBV4-1 and TRBJ2-1; perhaps TRBD2 as D (6 bases). Per the germline V gene, CDR1 is MGHRA and CDR2 is YSYEKL. This CDR3 is built from 18 residues. The germline V and J ends were trimmed by 4 bases and 3 bases, with 22 bases remaining between them. CDR3 region: CASSRVRYSGFNYNEQFF. In DNA form, the CDR3 reads TGCGCCAGCAGCCGCGTCCGATATAGCGGATTTAACTACAATGAGCAGTTCTTC.

The chain combines TRBV27 with TRBJ1-6; TRBD1 is a possible D gene (6 bases). CDR3 length: 16 amino acids. CDR1 and CDR2 from the germline V gene are MNHEY and SMNVEV (reference sequence). Trimming shortened V by 4 bases and J by 4 bases, and 14 bases separated the two germline ends. CDR3 in DNA: TGTGCCAGCAGTTCGTTAGGGGGGACTTATAATTCACCCCTCCACTTT. Translation: CASSSLGGTYNSPLHF.